This T cell receptor beta chain derives from a study of shared clonotypes between healthy human individuals. Data came from immunoSEQ multiplex PCR; TCRdb stores just in-frame clones and leaves some out. There are 2,100,000 or so clones in the sample; approximately 94% occur only once, and 0.13% lies in the top ten. Germline V gene lookup returns CDR1 MDHEN and CDR2 SYDVKM. The CDR3 length is 14 residues. The trim removed 1 base at V and 0 bases at J, leaving 0 bases unmatched. In this sample, this clone turned up once. The same CDR3 also results from other DNA sequences found in this sample. The receptor was isolated from a man aged 18 to 29 in good health. Specimen: naive CD4+ T cells sorted from blood. Subset meaning: CD45RA+ positively selected. The genes are TRBV28 and TRBJ2-7; 7 bases are a match to TRBD2. The CDR3 spells CASSLSGGSYEQYF. In nucleotides, the CDR3 is TGTGCCAGCAGTTTATCGGGGGGCTCCTACGAGCAGTACTTC.